Listed below are T cell receptor beta chains from one sample, sequenced in a study of blood T cell repertoires in COVID-19. TCRdb keeps only in-frame clones here, not all; method: immunoSEQ multiplex PCR. The repertoire holds 180,000 or so clones, with around 84% as singletons. Sequenced material: peripheral blood. The receptors stem from a woman older than 75 with acute or convalescent COVID-19. CDR3s include the opening cysteine and the closing phenylalanine or tryptophan. The D gene is left open where the match is weak. Rows give clone size only sometimes, using once, few, many, or a class for an expanded clone.

- | TRBJ2-3 | TRBV11-2 | TRBD2 | CASYGSGDTQYF | TGTGCCTCCTACGGTAGCGGGGATACGCAGTATTTT
- | TRBJ1-5 | TRBV4-3 | - | CASSQVPFDQPQHF | TGCGCCAGCAGCCAAGTCCCTTTTGATCAGCCCCAGCATTTT
- | TRBJ2-3 | TRBV19 | - | CASSQGYTDTQYF | TGTGCCAGTAGTCAGGGATACACAGATACGCAGTATTTT
- | TRBJ2-3 | TRBV6-2/TRBV6-3 | TRBD2 | CASGPTSGRTDTQYF | TGTGCCAGCGGCCCGACTAGCGGGAGGACAGATACGCAGTATTTT
- | TRBJ2-7 | TRBV3-1/TRBV3-2 | - | CASSQGVQGGYEQYF | TGTGCCAGCAGCCAGGGGGTTCAGGGGGGCTACGAGCAGTACTTC
- | TRBJ1-5 | TRBV7-7 | TRBD1 | CAIFSGQPFPQPQHF | TGTGCAATCTTTTCGGGACAGCCTTTTCCTCAGCCCCAGCATTTT
- | TRBJ1-3 | TRBV6-5 | - | CASSSQPGPGNTIYF | TGTGCCAGCAGTTCTCAACCAGGGCCTGGAAACACCATATATTTT
once | TRBJ1-1 | TRBV12-3/TRBV12-4 | - | CASSFLLGTEAFF | TGTGCCAGCAGTTTTCTTCTCGGCACTGAAGCTTTCTTT
once | TRBJ1-1 | TRBV3-1/TRBV3-2 | - | CASSSAGGSTEAFF | TGTGCCAGCAGCTCCGCTGGTGGGAGCACTGAAGCTTTCTTT
- | TRBJ2-1 | TRBV29-1 | TRBD1 | CSVRTSGQGGNEQFF | TGCAGCGTTAGGACGTCGGGACAGGGTGGCAATGAGCAGTTCTTC
- | TRBJ1-1 | TRBV12-3/TRBV12-4 | - | CASSFTPRTEAFF | TGTGCCAGCAGTTTTACACCGAGGACTGAAGCTTTCTTT
- | TRBJ2-5 | TRBV7-9 | - | CASSPRQGQETQYF | TGTGCCAGCAGCCCCCGCCAGGGGCAAGAGACCCAGTACTTC
once | TRBJ2-3 | TRBV5-1 | TRBD1 | CASNSGQANTDTQYF | TGCGCCAGCAACTCGGGACAGGCGAACACAGATACGCAGTATTTT
- | TRBJ2-1 | TRBV6-2/TRBV6-3 | - | CASSYLAEGLYNEQFF | TGTGCCAGCAGTTACCTAGCCGAGGGACTTTACAATGAGCAGTTCTTC
- | TRBJ2-1 | TRBV4-3 | TRBD2 | CASSQSLTSSSYNEQFF | TGCGCCAGCAGCCAATCGTTGACTAGCAGCTCCTACAATGAGCAGTTCTTC
- | TRBJ2-7 | TRBV12-2 | - | CASRSQYEQYF | TGTGCAAGTCGCTCCCAATACGAGCAGTACTTC
- | TRBJ1-6 | TRBV5-1 | - | CASSLEAGSNVDSPLHF | TGCGCCAGCAGCTTGGAAGCAGGGTCAAATGTTGATTCACCCCTCCACTTT
few | TRBJ1-2 | TRBV10-1 | TRBD1 | CASSPGQGHGYTF | TGCGCCAGCAGTCCCGGACAGGGACATGGCTACACCTTC
once | TRBJ1-2 | TRBV19 | - | CASRPGSLGYGYTF | TGTGCCAGTAGGCCCGGGAGCCTGGGCTATGGCTACACCTTC
- | TRBJ2-3 | TRBV5-1 | TRBD2 | CASSLFSAGVLYTQYF | TGCGCCAGCAGCTTGTTCTCGGCGGGAGTTTTATATACGCAGTATTTT
once | TRBJ2-1 | TRBV29-1 | TRBD2 | CSVLTSGSSNEQFF | TGCAGCGTCCTGACTAGCGGGAGCAGCAATGAGCAGTTCTTC
- | TRBJ2-1 | TRBV6-1 | TRBD2 | CASSNRDGGWNEQFF | TGTGCCAGCAGTAACCGGGACGGGGGGTGGAATGAGCAGTTCTTC
- | TRBJ1-6 | TRBV27 | TRBD1 | CASSITPGTGYSPLHF | TGTGCCAGCAGTATCACCCCCGGGACAGGGTATTCACCCCTCCACTTT
- | TRBJ2-1 | TRBV7-7 | TRBD2 | CASSRSGVSSYNEQFF | TGTGCTAGCAGCCGTAGCGGGGTTAGCTCCTACAATGAGCAGTTCTTC
- | TRBJ2-1 | TRBV5-4 | TRBD2 | CASSRSTGLAAYNEQFF | TGTGCCAGCAGCCGGTCCACCGGACTAGCGGCCTACAATGAGCAGTTCTTC